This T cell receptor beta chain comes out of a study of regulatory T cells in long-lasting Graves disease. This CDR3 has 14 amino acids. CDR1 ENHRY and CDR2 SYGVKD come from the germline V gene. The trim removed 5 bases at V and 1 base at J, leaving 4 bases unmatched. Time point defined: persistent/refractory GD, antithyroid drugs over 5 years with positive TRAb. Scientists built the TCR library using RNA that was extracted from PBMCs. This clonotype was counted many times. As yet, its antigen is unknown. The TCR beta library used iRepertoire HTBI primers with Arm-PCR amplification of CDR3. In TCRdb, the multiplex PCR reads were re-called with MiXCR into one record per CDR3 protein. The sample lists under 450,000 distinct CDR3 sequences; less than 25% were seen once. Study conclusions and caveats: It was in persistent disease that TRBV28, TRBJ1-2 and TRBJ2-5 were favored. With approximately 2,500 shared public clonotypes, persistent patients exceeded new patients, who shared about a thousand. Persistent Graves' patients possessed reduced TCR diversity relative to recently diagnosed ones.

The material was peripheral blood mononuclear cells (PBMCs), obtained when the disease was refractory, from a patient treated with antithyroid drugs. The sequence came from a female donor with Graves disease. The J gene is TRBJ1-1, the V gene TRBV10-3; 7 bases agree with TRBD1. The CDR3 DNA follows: TGTGCCATCAGTAGAAACAGGGGGAACACTGAAGCTTTCTTT. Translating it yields CAISRNRGNTEAFF.